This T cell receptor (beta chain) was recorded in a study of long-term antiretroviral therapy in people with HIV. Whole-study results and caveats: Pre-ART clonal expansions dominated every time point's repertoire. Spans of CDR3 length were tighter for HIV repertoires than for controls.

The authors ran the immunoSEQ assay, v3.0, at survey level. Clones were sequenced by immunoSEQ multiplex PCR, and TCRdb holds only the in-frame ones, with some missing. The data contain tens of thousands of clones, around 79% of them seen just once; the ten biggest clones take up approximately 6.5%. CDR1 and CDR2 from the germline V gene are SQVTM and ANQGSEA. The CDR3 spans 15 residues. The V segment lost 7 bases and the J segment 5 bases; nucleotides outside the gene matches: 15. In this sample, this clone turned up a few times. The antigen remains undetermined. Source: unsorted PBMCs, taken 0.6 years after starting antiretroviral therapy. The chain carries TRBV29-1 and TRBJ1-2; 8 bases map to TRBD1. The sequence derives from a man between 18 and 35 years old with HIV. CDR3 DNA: TGCAGCGCCGATCGGGCAGGGGGCGGTAAATATGGCTACACCTTC. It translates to CSADRAGGGKYGYTF.